A single sample is the source of the 7 T cell receptor beta chains below, sequenced in a study of molecular identifiers for immune sequencing clone quantification. TCRdb processed the PCR reads anew with MiXCR; each CDR3 protein has one entry. The table has approximately 630,000 distinct CDR3 sequences, about 25% seen once. Sequencing input: naive CD8+ T cells from blood, with Jurkat cell RNA spiked in. Subset in this sample: FACS-sorted CD8+CD4-CCR7+CD45RA+ naive T cells. These receptors all stem from a human donor in good health. Some libraries in this study had Jurkat cell RNA spiked in.

The chain couples TRBV6-1 to TRBJ1-4; 8 bases match TRBD1. There are 19 residues in the CDR3. Unmatched junction bases numbered 10, after V lost 1 base and J lost 0 bases. Germline-derived CDR1 and CDR2 are MNHNS and SASEGT. The CDR3 DNA reads TGTGCCAGCAGTGAAGATCTTTGGCAGGGGGCCTCAACTAATGAAAAACTGTTTTTT. This sequence encodes CASSEDLWQGASTNEKLFF.

This clonotype was counted at least ten times. V gene TRBV30 combines with J gene TRBJ2-3; 7 bases map to TRBD1. Germline CDR1 reads GTSNPN; CDR2 reads SVGIG (reference sequence). Losses at the gene ends were 6 bases for V and 2 bases for J; bases not matched to a gene: 8. The CDR3 length is 14 residues. The CDR3 region has the DNA TGTGCCTGCGGACAGGAGCTCCTCACAGATACGCAGTATTTT. Its protein product is CACGQELLTDTQYF.

This clonotype was observed a few times. The chain links TRBV7-7 to TRBJ2-1; D perhaps matches TRBD2 (6 bases). There are 14 residues in the CDR3. Germline CDR1 reads SSHAT; CDR2 reads FNYEAQ (reference sequence). The CDR3 sequence: CASGANSGADEQFF. The CDR3 DNA sequence: TGTGCTAGCGGCGCTAATAGTGGGGCGGATGAGCAGTTCTTC.

Comments on this clonotype: This may stem from a read error, because a much larger clone lies one nucleotide away. The chain has TRBV24-1 and TRBJ2-2; TRBD2 is a possible D gene (5 bases). Germline CDR1 reads KGHDR; CDR2 reads SFDVKD. The CDR3 loop spans 15 amino acids. In nucleotides, the CDR3 is TGTGCCACCAGTGACCCTGACTTGAACACCGGGAAGCTGTTTTTT. This encodes CATSDPDLNTGKLFF.

This chain connects TRBV11-2 to TRBJ2-2; 7 bases line up with TRBD1. V trimming: 1 base; J trimming: 1 base; junction bases outside the gene matches: 6. Germline CDR1 reads SGHAT; CDR2 reads FQNNGV. The CDR3 loop spans 17 amino acids. The CDR3 is CASSLAFGTENTGELFF. The CDR3 region has the DNA TGTGCCAGCAGCTTAGCGTTCGGGACAGAGAACACCGGGGAGCTGTTTTTT.

This clonotype was seen more than once but under ten times. This chain joins TRBV4-3 and TRBJ2-1; 12 nucleotides agree with TRBD2. The germline gives CDR1 LGHNA, CDR2 YSLEER. J lost 8 bases, V lost 0 bases, and 14 bases had no gene match. The CDR3 totals 19 residues. The CDR3 sequence: CASSQESVRASGRADEQFF. The CDR3 DNA is TGCGCCAGCAGCCAAGAATCGGTGCGGGCTAGCGGGAGGGCCGATGAGCAGTTCTTC.

This clonotype was counted ten times or more. The chain has TRBV12-3 or TRBV12-4 and TRBJ2-7, with 9 bases fitting TRBD1. The CDR3 spans 13 residues. The J segment lost 7 bases and the V segment lost 3 bases, leaving 4 bases of the junction unmatched. CDR3 loop: CASSFTGGAEQYF. The CDR3 bases are TGTGCCAGCAGTTTCACAGGGGGCGCAGAGCAGTACTTC.